Described below is a single T cell receptor (beta chain) sequence and its context. The source of the sample is a study of PD-L1 blockade in urothelial cancer. Whole-study context: Males with urothelial cancer arising in the bladder constituted about 90% of the roughly 30 patients. Blood analyses occurred 3 weeks (second dose) and 6 weeks post treatment start. The median number of T cells present in blood samples was 130,000 to 150,000.

The templates were synthetic TCR analogs, and they were spiked into each PCR. Repertoires were generated with immunoSEQ multiplex PCR, while TCRdb's copy carries only in-frame clones and drops some. The sample yields under 35,000 clones, about 87% seen once. The CDR3 spans 12 residues. Per germline, CDR1 MDHEN and CDR2 SYDVKM. V dropped 6 bases and J dropped 5; count of bases not matched to a gene: 3. This sequence joins TRBV28 and TRBJ2-5, with TRBD1 identical over 7 bases. The material was PBMCs, obtained around atezolizumab (anti-PD-L1) treatment. The source of this sequence is a man aged 50 to 60 with urothelial cancer. The CDR3 spells CASRGGVETQYF. The CDR3 DNA sequence: TGTGCCAGCAGAGGGGGCGTCGAGACCCAGTACTTC.